This TCR beta chain was recovered during a study of cytomegalovirus exposure and HLA in healthy donors. About this clone itself: Its antigen remains unknown.

In germline, CDR1 is GTSNPN, CDR2 SVGIG (reference sequence). Trimming shortened V by 4 bases and J by 2 bases, and 16 bases separated the two germline ends. The CDR3 extends over 15 amino acids. Study outcomes and limitations: A later analysis reported that several of the most significant clusters appeared to be linked to common viral pathogens, among them Epstein-Barr virus.

Primers for the PCR totalled 60 Vbeta and 13 Jbeta. Original analysis: It was a later analysis that counted tens of millions of unique TCR beta chains, of which roughly 11 million were shared. Assay: immunoSEQ multiplex PCR; the TCRdb copy retains only in-frame clones and omits some. V and J calls and clone size come straight from that table; D and trimming were deduced from the DNA. The sample includes 110,000 to 150,000 clones, around three quarters of them seen just once. The clonotype comes from a woman aged 40 to 50 in good health and CMV-seronegative. This sequence joins TRBV30 and TRBJ2-3; weak D call: TRBD1 (5 bases). The sequencing input was PBMCs. DNA for the CDR3: TGTGCCTGGACTTTAAACAGGTACCACACAGATACGCAGTATTTT. It yields the protein CAWTLNRYHTDTQYF. Full variable domain (rest looked up from reference TRBV30 and TRBJ2-3): SQTIHQWPATLVQPVGSPLSLECTVEGTSNPNLYWYRQAAGRGLQLLFYSVGIGQISSEVPQNLSASRPQDRQFILSSKKLLLSDSGFYLCAWTLNRYHTDTQYFGPGTRLTVL.